This is a list of T cell receptor beta chains from one sample in a study. TCRdb reanalysed the 5' RACE reads using MiXCR and keeps one entry per CDR3 protein. The table lists 55,000 to 75,000 distinct CDR3 sequences, just under 30% of them singletons. The sequenced material came from tumor-infiltrating naive CD4+ T cells sorted from the breast tumor. Receptors were obtained from a female donor with breast cancer. The CDR3 runs from the conserved cysteine through the conserved F or W. A D gene is named only where the DNA matches it firmly. Size is omitted from some rows. Given values are once, few, many or a class for expanded clones.

- | TRBJ2-6 | TRBV6-2/TRBV6-3 | - | TGTGCCAGCAGTTTAGGTGACTCTGGGGCCAACGTCCTGACTTTC | CASSLGDSGANVLTF
- | TRBJ2-5 | TRBV2 | TRBD2 | TGTGCCAGCAAACTAGCGGGGGGGCTTGGCCAAGAGACCCAGTACTTC | CASKLAGGLGQETQYF
few | TRBJ2-2 | TRBV20-1 | - | TGCAGTGCACCGGACGGGGTTCGCACCGGGGAGCTGTTTTTT | CSAPDGVRTGELFF
- | TRBJ2-3 | TRBV7-3 | - | TGTGCCAGCAGCTCCGGCTCTACCGACACAGATACGCAGTATTTT | CASSSGSTDTDTQYF
many | TRBJ2-6 | TRBV3-1 | - | TGTGCCAGCAGCCTATCGGGGTCTGGGGCCAACGTCCTGACTTTC | CASSLSGSGANVLTF
- | TRBJ1-5 | TRBV20-1 | - | TGCAGTGCTATATCAGGGGTTCAGCCCCAGCATTTT | CSAISGVQPQHF
- | TRBJ2-2 | TRBV4-1 | TRBD1 | TGCGCCAGCAGCCCCATCAGGGGGCCGAACACCGGGGAGCTGTTTTTT | CASSPIRGPNTGELFF
few | TRBJ2-1 | TRBV7-2 | - | TGTGCCAGCAGCCCCGGCGTAGCCTCGCCCGGTCAGTTCTTC | CASSPGVASPGQFF
medium-sized | TRBJ2-1 | TRBV4-2 | TRBD2 | TGTGCCAGCAGCCAAGCCCAGCGGACTAGCGTGGACAATGAGCAGTTCTTC | CASSQAQRTSVDNEQFF
- | TRBJ2-1 | TRBV20-1 | - | TGCAGTGCTCCCAACGCAAACTCCTACAATGAGCAGTTCTTC | CSAPNANSYNEQFF
- | TRBJ1-1 | TRBV20-1 | - | TGCAGTGCCCATCCAGGGTTTGAGAACACTGAAGCTTTCTTT | CSAHPGFENTEAFF
- | TRBJ1-2 | TRBV12-3/TRBV12-4 | - | TGTGCCAGCAGTTTAAGACCCCAAACCCATGGCTACACCTTC | CASSLRPQTHGYTF
- | TRBJ1-5 | TRBV5-8 | - | TGTGCCAGCAGCCCACGACAGGCCCCACCGGCCCAGCATTTT | CASSPRQAPPAQHF
many | TRBJ1-5 | TRBV4-3 | TRBD1 | TGCGCCAGCAGCCTCCGACAGGGAGGTCAGCCCCAGCATTTT | CASSLRQGGQPQHF
medium-sized | TRBJ2-3 | TRBV5-1 | - | TGCGCCAGCAGCTTGGGACGGCCTAGCACAGATACGCAGTATTTT | CASSLGRPSTDTQYF
- | TRBJ2-5 | TRBV7-9 | - | TGTGCCAGCAGCCCCCTAGCAGAAGAGACCCAGTACTTC | CASSPLAEETQYF
few | TRBJ2-4 | TRBV20-1 | - | TGCAGTGCTCGAGATCGAGTCGCCAAAAACATTCAGTACTTC | CSARDRVAKNIQYF
- | TRBJ2-5 | TRBV15 | TRBD2 | TGTGCCACCAGCAAGTCACTAGCGGGGGGAACCGATGAGACCCAGTACTTC | CATSKSLAGGTDETQYF
- | TRBJ2-7 | TRBV11-1 | TRBD1 | TGTGCCAGCAGTTCACGCGGGACAGGGGCCTACGAGCAGTACTTC | CASSSRGTGAYEQYF
- | TRBJ2-1 | TRBV4-2 | - | TGTGCCAGCAGCCAAGATAGGGCAGGGGTGGGCAATGAGCAGTTCTTC | CASSQDRAGVGNEQFF
few | TRBJ1-1 | TRBV5-1 | - | TGCGCCAGCAGCTTGGCTTCGACAACTGAAGCTTTCTTT | CASSLASTTEAFF
few | TRBJ1-3 | TRBV6-5 | - | TGTGCCAGCAGTCCCCCAGGGGCCATCGGAAACACCATATATTTT | CASSPPGAIGNTIYF
few | TRBJ2-3 | TRBV6-1 | TRBD1 | TGTGCCAGCCAATTCGGGACAGGGACAGATACGCAGTATTTT | CASQFGTGTDTQYF
few | TRBJ2-5 | TRBV6-2/TRBV6-3 | TRBD2 | TGTGCCAGCAGCTTCCGACTAGCGGGAGAAGAGACCCAGTACTTC | CASSFRLAGEETQYF
few | TRBJ2-7 | TRBV20-1 | - | TGCAGTGCTAGACGTCCTAGCGGACAGTACGAGCAGTACTTC | CSARRPSGQYEQYF
few | TRBJ1-2 | TRBV12-3/TRBV12-4 | - | TGTGCCAGCAGTGCTCGTCGGTTGGTTGGCTACACCTTC | CASSARRLVGYTF
many | TRBJ1-6 | TRBV27 | - | TGTGCCAGCAGTCTATCCGACCAAGGGCAGGGCTATAATTCACCCCTCCACTTT | CASSLSDQGQGYNSPLHF
few | TRBJ2-1 | TRBV4-2 | - | TGTGCCAGCAGCCAAGACGCACTAGCCAATGAGCAGTTCTTC | CASSQDALANEQFF
medium-sized | TRBJ1-2 | TRBV6-5 | - | TGTGCCAGCAGTTACTCGAAGGGGATGGGCTATGGCTACACCTTC | CASSYSKGMGYGYTF
- | TRBJ1-2 | TRBV30 | - | TGTGCCTGGAGCCCCTCACGGTTTAACTATGGCTACACCTTC | CAWSPSRFNYGYTF
few | TRBJ1-2 | TRBV27 | - | TGTGCCAGCAGTTTATACCCCTCGGGGGGCTTGCGGGGCTACACCTTC | CASSLYPSGGLRGYTF
- | TRBJ1-3 | TRBV7-2 | - | TGTGCCAGCAGCCTGACTTCCACTGAAAACACCATATATTTT | CASSLTSTENTIYF
- | TRBJ2-5 | TRBV2 | - | TGTGCCAGTAGTAGAGACAGGCTAGAGACCCAGTACTTC | CASSRDRLETQYF
few | TRBJ1-4 | TRBV20-1 | TRBD1 | TGCAGTGCTAGAGAAAAGGGGACAGGGGGGCGAGAAAAACTGTTTTTT | CSAREKGTGGREKLFF
many | TRBJ1-1 | TRBV20-1 | - | TGCAGTGCTAGTACTGCGTCGGGGGGGGCGACTGAAGCTTTCTTT | CSASTASGGATEAFF
medium-sized | TRBJ2-3 | TRBV7-2 | - | TGTGCCAGCAGCTTAGTCGCAGGAAGCACAGATACGCAGTATTTT | CASSLVAGSTDTQYF
few | TRBJ2-2 | TRBV4-3 | - | TGCGCCAGCAGCCAACGGAGCGGTTCCGCCCCCGGGGAGCTGTTTTTT | CASSQRSGSAPGELFF
- | TRBJ1-3 | TRBV5-1 | TRBD1 | TGCGCCAGCAGCTTGGAGGGACAGGGAACGGCTGGAAACACCATATATTTT | CASSLEGQGTAGNTIYF
medium-sized | TRBJ2-4 | TRBV4-2 | - | TGTGCCAGCAGCCAGAACCCTAGTGGAGAAAACATTCAGTACTTC | CASSQNPSGENIQYF
- | TRBJ1-1 | TRBV10-3 | - | TGTGCCATCAAGAAGCAGGGGATGATGGACACTGAAGCTTTCTTT | CAIKKQGMMDTEAFF
- | TRBJ2-1 | TRBV5-1 | - | TGCGCCAGCAGGTTGAGGTCAGGAGGACCCCCGTACAATGAGCAGTTCTTC | CASRLRSGGPPYNEQFF
few | TRBJ1-2 | TRBV13 | - | TGTGCCAGCAGCTTGAACAGAGCTAACTATGGCTACACCTTC | CASSLNRANYGYTF
few | TRBJ2-7 | TRBV6-5 | TRBD2 | TGTGCCAGCAGTTACATCGCCGGGGGGTACGAGCAGTACTTC | CASSYIAGGYEQYF
- | TRBJ2-3 | TRBV27 | TRBD2 | TGTGCCAGCAGTTTAAGAGACGGACTAGCGAAAGCTGGGCCGCAGTATTTT | CASSLRDGLAKAGPQYF
few | TRBJ1-1 | TRBV4-1 | - | TGCGCCAGCAGCCAAGATCGGTCTGAAGCTTTCTTT | CASSQDRSEAFF